Below are 7 T cell receptor beta chains sequenced from a single sample in a study of control samples from healthy donors and cancer patients. Profiled with immunoSEQ multiplex PCR; TCRdb holds only in-frame clones, not every one. The sample includes fewer than 85,000 clones, approximately 90% of them seen just once. Sequencing was done on a sample of blood. Receptors originate from a man aged 45-65 years in good health.

This sequence joins TRBV11-3 and TRBJ2-1; 8 nucleotides align to TRBD2. Germline values: CDR1 SGHNT, CDR2 YENEEA. The CDR3 runs 13 residues. V trimming: 2 bases; J trimming: 9 bases; junction bases outside the gene matches: 3. This chain's CDR3 is CASSLILAGEQFF. In DNA, the CDR3 is TGTGCCAGCAGCTTAATCCTAGCGGGTGAGCAGTTCTTC.

This sequence joins TRBV5-6 and TRBJ1-2; TRBD1 agrees at 7 bases. CDR3 length: 13 residues. In germline, CDR1 is SGHDT, CDR2 YYEEEE. Trimming cost V 6 bases and J 6 bases; bases outside gene matches: 8. The chain's CDR3 is CASTLGQDHGYTF. The CDR3, as DNA: TGTGCCAGCACCCTCGGACAGGACCATGGCTACACCTTC.

V is TRBV19 and J is TRBJ2-1; 10 bases match TRBD2. V was pared by 6 bases and J by 2 bases, with 19 bases of the junction left unmatched. CDR1 and CDR2 (germline): LNHDA, SQIVND (reference sequence). There are 20 residues in the CDR3. The chain's CDR3 is CASRQGENLAGGLTYNEQFF. The CDR3 DNA reads TGTGCCAGTAGGCAAGGGGAGAACTTAGCGGGGGGACTTACCTACAATGAGCAGTTCTTC.

The CDR3 protein is CASTPEQGDYGYTF. The CDR3 coding sequence is TGTGCCAGCACCCCGGAACAGGGGGACTATGGCTACACCTTC. This chain uses TRBV21-1 with TRBJ1-2; the table's D call of TRBD1 was not tested on the DNA. TRBV21-1 is classified as a pseudogene. This CDR3 has 14 residues.

This clone has just one count. CDR3: CASSLDRLSYEQYF. The CDR3 DNA follows: TGTGCCAGCAGCCTCGACAGGCTTTCCTACGAGCAGTACTTC. This chain joins TRBV7-3 and TRBJ2-7, with a possible D match to TRBD1 (6 bases). Trimming removed 5 bases at V and 1 base at J, with 12 bases between. The CDR3 is made up of 14 amino acids. The germline CDR1 and CDR2 sequences are SGHTA and FQGTGA.

This chain connects TRBV5-6 to TRBJ1-4; no firm D call. Per the germline V gene, CDR1 is SGHDT and CDR2 is YYEEEE. V was trimmed by 4 bases and J by 7 bases, leaving 17 bases between them. This CDR3 is 15 amino acids long. CDR3 loop: CASSLVGGYGEKLFF. The CDR3 DNA reads as TGTGCCAGCAGCCTGGTGGGTGGGTACGGTGAAAAACTGTTTTTT. The whole variable domain, remainder taken from reference TRBV5-6 and TRBJ1-4, is DAGVTQSPTHLIKTRGQQVTLRCSPKSGHDTVSWYQQALGQGPQFIFQYYEEEERQRGNFPDRFSGHQFPNYSSELNVNALLLGDSALYLCASSLVGGYGEKLFFGSGTQLSVL.

This clone was detected only a few times. The CDR3, as DNA: TGTGCCAGCAGTCCCCGGAGCAATCAGCCCCAGCATTTT. Amino acid sequence: CASSPRSNQPQHF. The chain combines TRBV12-3 or TRBV12-4 with TRBJ1-5; D ambiguous. With 5 bases removed from V and 1 base from J, the gap between germline ends came to 6 bases. The CDR3 contains 13 residues.